This T cell receptor beta chain was profiled in a study of blood T cell repertoires in COVID-19 (dated by TCRdb to between 2020 and 2021). Describing the broader study: Samples covering the acute and convalescent phases of COVID-19 were provided by collaborators in the United States, Italy and Spain. Samples came from the ongoing ImmuneRACE study (first 160 participants) plus 1,254 subjects from 6 global collaborators. Where available, HLA class I and class II types were obtained from metadata supplied by the sample provider rather than from assay-based typing. The prospective study material was composed of cDNA or gDNA derived from T cells, B-cell-depleted T cells, or PBMCs. A freely available public database, intended as a resource for researchers studying the immune response to SARS-CoV-2, is where the repertoires were released. Sample metadata almost always included a de-identified subject ID, COVID-19 status, age in years and sex. The dataset comprised deeply sampled blood TCRbeta repertoires from subjects exposed to, actively infected with, or recovered from COVID-19. Paper-wide results and their limitations: The amount of clinical and demographic metadata varied by source and participant and was provided uncurated.

TCRbeta CDR3 regions were amplified from genomic DNA by means of the immunoSEQ Assay, a bias-controlled multiplex PCR. The paper's processing steps were these. Nucleated cell counts per sample were estimated from amplification of reference gene primers within the assay. To quantify the absolute abundance of each unique TCRbeta CDR3 rearrangement, sequence reads were collapsed and filtered. Productive Simpson clonality was computed per sample as the square root of Simpson's diversity index over productive rearrangements. TCRdb mirrors the immuneACCESS table, restricted to in-frame sequences. Some clones are absent from its copies; in checked studies, under half trace to an unresolved V gene, and the reason for the others is unknown. The DNA gave D and trimming, while V, J and clone size come from that table. This sample lists 130,000 to 150,000 clones; about 88% were detected once. 2% to 3% of the sample belongs to the ten largest clones.

Whole blood was collected in K2EDTA tubes by collaborating institutions according to the institutions' own protocols. For TCRbeta analysis, collaborator samples were shipped as frozen whole blood, as isolated PBMCs, or as DNA extracted from either sample type. Worth noting for this clone: It lacks a known antigen. Qualities for individual bases were not recorded, and no much larger clone is one base off. Other DNA sequences of this sample code for an identical CDR3.

From the cysteine through the phenylalanine, the CDR3 covers 11 amino acids. The kept DNA is CDR3 alone, 33 bases in frame from the first base. Trimming at the junction amounts to 1 base on V and 5 bases on J, and the germline ends lie 3 bases apart. The germline V gene encodes CDR1 SGHDT and CDR2 YYEEEE. The V and J segments used are TRBV5-6 and TRBJ1-1, with the D gene too uncertain to name. The sequence was collected from a human donor with acute or convalescent COVID-19. The donor label of this sample is uncertain. Sequenced sample: peripheral blood. The CDR3 protein is CASSLTTEAFF. The DNA sequence is as follows: TGTGCCAGCAGCTTGACAACTGAAGCTTTCTTT. The full variable domain, with segments outside the CDR3 supplied by the reference TRBV5-6 and TRBJ1-1 proteins, appears as DAGVTQSPTHLIKTRGQQVTLRCSPKSGHDTVSWYQQALGQGPQFIFQYYEEEERQRGNFPDRFSGHQFPNYSSELNVNALLLGDSALYLCASSLTTEAFFGQGTRLTVV.